These 19 T cell receptor beta chains share one sample of origin, sequenced in a study of CXCR3-negative and CXCR3-positive naive CD8 T cells. Study-level points and caveats: Naive cells with CXCR3 showed TRB CDR3s that were more hydrophobic than those in CXCR3-negative naive cells.

The antigens of these receptors remain unknown. Carrying UMI labels, the TRB cDNA libraries were prepared through 5' RACE. TCRdb re-called the 5' RACE reads and gives one entry per CDR3 protein, without DNA. The sample features some 120,000 distinct CDR3 sequences, with around 0.36% in its top ten. The sample consisted of naive CXCR3+ CD8+ T cells from blood. The subset is: CD45RO-CCR7+CD27+CD95- naive CD8+ T cells expressing CXCR3 (TNR3+). The source of these receptors is a human donor in good health. Some clones in this sample may be carry-over from other donors' samples.

The genes are TRBV15 and TRBJ2-1; the D call of TRBD1 rests on TCRdb alone, since no DNA is present to check it. The germline V gene encodes CDR1 LNHNV and CDR2 YYDKDF (reference sequence). This CDR3 comprises 14 residues. The CDR3 sequence: CATSRHRGPNEQFF. Using reference TRBV15 and TRBJ2-1 for the parts outside the CDR3, the full variable domain is DAMVIQNPRYQVTQFGKPVTLSCSQTLNHNVMYWYQQKSSQAPKLLFHYYDKDFNNEADTPDNFQSRRPNTSFCFLDIRSPGLGDTAMYLCATSRHRGPNEQFFGPGTRLTVL.

The chain links TRBV19 to TRBJ2-2; the D call of TRBD1 rests on TCRdb alone, since no DNA is present to check it. Germline V gives CDR1 LNHDA, CDR2 SQIVND (reference sequence). The CDR3 sequence is 15 residues long. The CDR3 is CASSMADSLTGELFF.

The rearrangement uses TRBV5-1 and TRBJ1-1; TCRdb lists TRBD1, though no DNA is available to test this call. In germline, CDR1 is SGHRS, CDR2 YFSETQ. The CDR3 contains 16 residues. The CDR3 region is CASSLGTGGRYTEAFF.

V and J are TRBV25-1 and TRBJ2-5; the TCRdb call, TRBD1, lacks DNA for checking. Germline V gene sequence: CDR1 MGHDK, CDR2 SYGVNS. This CDR3 region has 16 residues. CDR3 sequence reads: CASSEYYLTGQETQYF.

The chain uses TRBV28 and TRBJ2-3. Germline CDR1 MDHEN, CDR2 SYDVKM. The CDR3 loop spans 12 amino acids. This chain's CDR3 is CASRLGSDTQYF. The whole variable domain, filled in from reference TRBV28 and TRBJ2-3, reads DVKVTQSSRYLVKRTGEKVFLECVQDMDHENMFWYRQDPGLGLRLIYFSYDVKMKEKGDIPEGYSVSREKKERFSLILESASTNQTSMYLCASRLGSDTQYFGPGTRLTVL.

The chain uses TRBV7-9 and TRBJ2-7; TCRdb selects TRBD1, and the lack of DNA leaves this call unchecked. The CDR3 is made up of 17 amino acids. Per germline, CDR1 SEHNR and CDR2 FQNEAQ (reference sequence). The chain's CDR3 is CASSFSPRDRGFYEQYF.

The gene calls are TRBV7-9 and TRBJ1-4. The length of the CDR3 is 15 residues. Germline CDR1 and CDR2: SEHNR and FQNEAQ (reference sequence). CDR3 protein: CASSLDGGTNEKLFF.

The chain joins TRBV7-8 to TRBJ2-1; TCRdb lists TRBD1, though no DNA is available to test this call. Germline assignment: CDR1 SGHVS and CDR2 FQNEAQ. The CDR3 has 17 amino acids. The CDR3 loop is CASSSARPGIRDNEQFF.

The rearrangement links TRBV27 to TRBJ2-7; the TCRdb D gene call, TRBD1, has no DNA to confirm it. Germline values: CDR1 MNHEY, CDR2 SMNVEV (reference sequence). This CDR3 is 15 amino acids long. This chain's CDR3 is CASSLMGNRAYEQYF.

The J gene is TRBJ1-1, the V gene TRBV15. The CDR3 loop spans 15 amino acids. The germline V gene encodes CDR1 LNHNV and CDR2 YYDKDF (reference sequence). The CDR3 here is CATSRTTWGNTEAFF.

This chain connects TRBV28 to TRBJ2-3; no DNA is available, so the TRBD2 call from TCRdb remains unchecked. The CDR3 runs to 17 residues. Germline V lookup: CDR1 MDHEN, CDR2 SYDVKM. CDR3 sequence: CASKGRTSGAFGGTQYF.

The chain joins TRBV12-3 or TRBV12-4 to TRBJ2-7. CDR3 length: 12 amino acids. The CDR3 sequence: CASSLGSHEQYF.

CDR3 sequence: CASMAGYRELFF. The rearrangement joins TRBV21-1 to TRBJ2-2. TRBV21-1 is marked as a pseudogene. The CDR3 consists of 12 residues.

The CDR3 loop is CASRDRLAGGNTGELFF. V gene TRBV12-3 or TRBV12-4 combines with J gene TRBJ2-2; the TCRdb call, TRBD2, lacks DNA for checking. The CDR3 sequence is 17 residues long.

J is TRBJ2-5 and V is TRBV29-1; the TRBD2 assignment by TCRdb is unverifiable without DNA. The CDR3 runs 14 residues. From germline, CDR1 is SQVTM and CDR2 ANQGSEA. CDR3 region: CSVEDRGLGETQYF. Drawing the rest from reference TRBV29-1 and TRBJ2-5, the complete variable domain is SAVISQKPSRDICQRGTSLTIQCQVDSQVTMMFWYRQQPGQSLTLIATANQGSEATYESGFVIDKFPISRPNLTFSTLTVSNMSPEDSSIYLCSVEDRGLGETQYFGPGTRLLVL.

V is TRBV30 and J is TRBJ1-1; checking the TCRdb D call of TRBD1 is not possible without DNA. The CDR3 is made up of 15 amino acids. The germline V gene has CDR1 GTSNPN and CDR2 SVGIG (reference sequence). CDR3 sequence reads: CAWSPTGQGGEEAFF.

J is TRBJ2-7 and V is TRBV10-3; with no DNA, the TCRdb D assignment of TRBD1 cannot be verified. Germline V lookup: CDR1 ENHRY, CDR2 SYGVKD. The CDR3 spans 13 residues. The CDR3 is CAVKAQGSPPKYF.

This chain uses TRBV28 with TRBJ2-7. The CDR3 length is 15 residues. The V gene's germline CDR1 is MDHEN and CDR2 SYDVKM. CDR3: CASSLTVSLDYEQYF.

The chain joins TRBV6-2 or TRBV6-3 to TRBJ2-1. The length of the CDR3 is 15 residues. Germline values: CDR1 MNHEY, CDR2 SVGEGT. The CDR3 spells CASSYATPGGNEQFF.